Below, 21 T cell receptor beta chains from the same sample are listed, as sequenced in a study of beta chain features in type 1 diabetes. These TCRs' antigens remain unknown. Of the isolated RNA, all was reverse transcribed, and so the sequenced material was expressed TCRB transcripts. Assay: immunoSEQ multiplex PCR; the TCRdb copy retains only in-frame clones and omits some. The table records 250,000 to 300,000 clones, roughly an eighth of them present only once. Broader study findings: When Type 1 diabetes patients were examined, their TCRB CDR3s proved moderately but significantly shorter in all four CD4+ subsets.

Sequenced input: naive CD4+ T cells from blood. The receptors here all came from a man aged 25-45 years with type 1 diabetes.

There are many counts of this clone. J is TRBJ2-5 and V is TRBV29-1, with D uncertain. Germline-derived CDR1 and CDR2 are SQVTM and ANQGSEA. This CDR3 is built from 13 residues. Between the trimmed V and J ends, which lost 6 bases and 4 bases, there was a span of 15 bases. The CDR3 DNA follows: TGCAGCGTCGCAGCCAGACTTGGAGAGACCCAGTACTTC. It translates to CSVAARLGETQYF.

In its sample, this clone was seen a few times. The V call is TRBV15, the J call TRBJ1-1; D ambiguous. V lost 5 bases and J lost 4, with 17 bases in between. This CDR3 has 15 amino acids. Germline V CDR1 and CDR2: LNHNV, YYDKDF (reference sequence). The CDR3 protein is CATSPMRALGTEAFF. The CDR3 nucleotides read TGTGCCACCAGCCCCATGAGGGCGCTGGGCACTGAAGCTTTCTTT.

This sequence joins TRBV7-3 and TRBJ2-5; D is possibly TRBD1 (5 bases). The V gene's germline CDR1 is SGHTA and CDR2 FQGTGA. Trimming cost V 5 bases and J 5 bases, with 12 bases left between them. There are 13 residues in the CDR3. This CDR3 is CASSLQGRETQYF. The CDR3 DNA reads TGTGCCAGCAGCCTCCAGGGTCGTGAGACCCAGTACTTC.

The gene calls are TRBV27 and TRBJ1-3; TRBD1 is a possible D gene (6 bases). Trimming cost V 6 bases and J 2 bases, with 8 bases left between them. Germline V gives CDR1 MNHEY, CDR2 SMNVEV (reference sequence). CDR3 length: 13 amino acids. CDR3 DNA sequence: TGTGCCAGCAGGCGGACAGCTGGAAACACCATATATTTT. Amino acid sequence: CASRRTAGNTIYF.

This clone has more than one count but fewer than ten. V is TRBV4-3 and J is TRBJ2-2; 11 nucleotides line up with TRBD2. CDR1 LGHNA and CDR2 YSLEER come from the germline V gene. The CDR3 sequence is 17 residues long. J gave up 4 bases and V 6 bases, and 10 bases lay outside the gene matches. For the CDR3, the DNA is TGCGCCAGCAGACAACGCGTACTAGCGGGAGTCACCGGGGAGCTGTTTTTT. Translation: CASRQRVLAGVTGELFF.

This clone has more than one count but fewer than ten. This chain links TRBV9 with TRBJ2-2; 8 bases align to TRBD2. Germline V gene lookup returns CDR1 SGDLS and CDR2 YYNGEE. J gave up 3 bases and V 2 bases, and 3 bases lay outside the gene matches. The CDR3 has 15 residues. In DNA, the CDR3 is TGTGCCAGCAGCGTTAACGGGAGGGACACCGGGGAGCTGTTTTTT. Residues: CASSVNGRDTGELFF.

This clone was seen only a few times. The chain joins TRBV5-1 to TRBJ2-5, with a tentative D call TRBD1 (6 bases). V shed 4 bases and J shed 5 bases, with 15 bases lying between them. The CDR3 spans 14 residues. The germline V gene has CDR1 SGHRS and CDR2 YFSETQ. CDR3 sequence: CASSIGQTWETQYF. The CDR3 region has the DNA TGCGCCAGCAGCATCGGACAGACCTGGGAGACCCAGTACTTC.

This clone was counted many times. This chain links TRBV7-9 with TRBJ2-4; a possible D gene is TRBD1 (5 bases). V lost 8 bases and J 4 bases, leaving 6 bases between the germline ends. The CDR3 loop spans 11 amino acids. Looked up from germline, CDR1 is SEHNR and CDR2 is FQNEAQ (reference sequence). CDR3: CASGAKNIQYF. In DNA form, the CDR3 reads TGTGCCAGCGGGGCTAAAAACATTCAGTACTTC. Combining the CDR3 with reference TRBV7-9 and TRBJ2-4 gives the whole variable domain DTGVSQNPRHKITKRGQNVTFRCDPISEHNRLYWYRQTLGQGPEFLTYFQNEAQLEKSRLLSDRFSAERPKGSFSTLEIQRTEQGDSAMYLCASGAKNIQYFGAGTRLSVL.

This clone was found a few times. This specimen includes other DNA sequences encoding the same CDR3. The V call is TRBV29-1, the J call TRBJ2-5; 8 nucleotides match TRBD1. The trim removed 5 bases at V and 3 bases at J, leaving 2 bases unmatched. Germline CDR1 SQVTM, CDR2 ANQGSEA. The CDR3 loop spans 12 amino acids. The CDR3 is CSVQGAEETQYF. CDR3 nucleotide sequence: TGCAGCGTTCAGGGGGCTGAAGAGACCCAGTACTTC.

The CDR3 loop is CASTSGPEQYF. CDR3 sequence (DNA): TGTGCCAGCACAAGCGGCCCCGAGCAGTACTTC. The V gene is TRBV28, the J gene TRBJ2-7; TRBD2 is a possible D gene (5 bases). The CDR3 length is 11 residues. Trimming took off 7 bases at V and 6 bases at J, with 10 bases between the two ends. CDR1 and CDR2 (germline): MDHEN, SYDVKM.

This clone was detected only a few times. Here the CDR3 DNA reads TGTGCCAGCAGTTTTATCAATCAGCCCCAGCATTTT. Translation gives CASSFINQPQHF. The chain employs TRBV27 and TRBJ1-5; D remains ambiguous. V was shortened by 3 bases and J by 3 bases, with 3 bases between the two germline ends. Germline V CDR1 and CDR2: MNHEY, SMNVEV (reference sequence). The CDR3 runs to 12 residues.

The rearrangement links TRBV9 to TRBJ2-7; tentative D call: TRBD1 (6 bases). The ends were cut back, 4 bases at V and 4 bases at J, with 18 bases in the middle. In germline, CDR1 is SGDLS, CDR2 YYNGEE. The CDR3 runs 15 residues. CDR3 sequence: CASSPTTGPPYEQYF. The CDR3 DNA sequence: TGTGCCAGCAGCCCCACAACAGGGCCCCCTTACGAGCAGTACTTC.

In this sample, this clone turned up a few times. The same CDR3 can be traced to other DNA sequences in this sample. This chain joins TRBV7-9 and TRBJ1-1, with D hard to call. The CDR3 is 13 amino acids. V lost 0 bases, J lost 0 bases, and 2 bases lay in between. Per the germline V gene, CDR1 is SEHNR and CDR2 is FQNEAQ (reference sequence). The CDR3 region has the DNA TGTGCCAGCAGCTTAGCCATGAACACTGAAGCTTTCTTT. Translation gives CASSLAMNTEAFF.

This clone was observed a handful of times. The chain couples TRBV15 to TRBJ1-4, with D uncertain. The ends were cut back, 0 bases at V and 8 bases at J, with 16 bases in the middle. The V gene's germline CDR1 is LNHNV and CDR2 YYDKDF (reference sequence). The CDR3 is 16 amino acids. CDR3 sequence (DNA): TGTGCCACCAGCAGAGATTACGGGGTGAGGCGAGAAAAACTGTTTTTT. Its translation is CATSRDYGVRREKLFF.

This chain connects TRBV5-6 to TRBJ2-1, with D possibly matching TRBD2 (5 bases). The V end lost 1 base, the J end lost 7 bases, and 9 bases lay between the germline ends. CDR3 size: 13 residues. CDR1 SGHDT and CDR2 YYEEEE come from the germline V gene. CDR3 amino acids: CASSLSRGNEQFF. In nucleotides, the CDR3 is TGTGCCAGCAGCTTGTCTAGAGGGAATGAGCAGTTCTTC.

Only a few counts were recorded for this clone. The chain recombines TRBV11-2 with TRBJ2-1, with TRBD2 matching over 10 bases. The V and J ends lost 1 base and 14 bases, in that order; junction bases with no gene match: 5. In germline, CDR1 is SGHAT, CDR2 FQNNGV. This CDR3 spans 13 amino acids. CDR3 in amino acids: CASSLVPSGSKFF. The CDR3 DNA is TGTGCCAGCAGCTTAGTGCCTAGCGGGAGTAAGTTCTTC.

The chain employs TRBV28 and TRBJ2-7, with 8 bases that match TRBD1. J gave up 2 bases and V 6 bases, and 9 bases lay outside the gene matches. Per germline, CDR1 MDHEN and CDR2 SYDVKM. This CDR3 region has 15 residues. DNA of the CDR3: TGTGCCAGCAGCCTCCGGGACAGGCACACCTACGAGCAGTACTTC. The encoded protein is CASSLRDRHTYEQYF.

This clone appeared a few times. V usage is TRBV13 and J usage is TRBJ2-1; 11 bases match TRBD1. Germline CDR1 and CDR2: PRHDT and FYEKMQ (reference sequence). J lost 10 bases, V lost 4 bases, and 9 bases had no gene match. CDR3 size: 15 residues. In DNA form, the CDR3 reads TGTGCCAGCAGCTCGGACAGGGGGCATTGGGTCGAGCAGTTCTTC. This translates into CASSSDRGHWVEQFF.

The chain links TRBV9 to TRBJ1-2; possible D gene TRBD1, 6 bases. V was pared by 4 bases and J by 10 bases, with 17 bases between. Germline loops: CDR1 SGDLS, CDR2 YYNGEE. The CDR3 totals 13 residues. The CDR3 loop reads CASSSPTTGTYTF. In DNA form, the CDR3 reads TGTGCCAGCAGCTCCCCCACGACAGGCACCTACACCTTC.

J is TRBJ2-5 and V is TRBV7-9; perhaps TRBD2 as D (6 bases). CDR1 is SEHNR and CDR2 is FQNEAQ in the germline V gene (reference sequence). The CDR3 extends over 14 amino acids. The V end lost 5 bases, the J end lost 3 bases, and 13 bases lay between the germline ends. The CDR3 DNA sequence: TGTGCCAGCAGCCAAGGTAGCGGCAAAGAGACCCAGTACTTC. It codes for CASSQGSGKETQYF.

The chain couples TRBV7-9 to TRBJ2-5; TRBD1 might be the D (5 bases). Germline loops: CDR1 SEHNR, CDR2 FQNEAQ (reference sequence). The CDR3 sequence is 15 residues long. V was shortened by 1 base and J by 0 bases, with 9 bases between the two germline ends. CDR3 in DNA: TGTGCCAGCAGCTTAGATGGCAGGGACCAAGAGACCCAGTACTTC. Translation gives CASSLDGRDQETQYF.